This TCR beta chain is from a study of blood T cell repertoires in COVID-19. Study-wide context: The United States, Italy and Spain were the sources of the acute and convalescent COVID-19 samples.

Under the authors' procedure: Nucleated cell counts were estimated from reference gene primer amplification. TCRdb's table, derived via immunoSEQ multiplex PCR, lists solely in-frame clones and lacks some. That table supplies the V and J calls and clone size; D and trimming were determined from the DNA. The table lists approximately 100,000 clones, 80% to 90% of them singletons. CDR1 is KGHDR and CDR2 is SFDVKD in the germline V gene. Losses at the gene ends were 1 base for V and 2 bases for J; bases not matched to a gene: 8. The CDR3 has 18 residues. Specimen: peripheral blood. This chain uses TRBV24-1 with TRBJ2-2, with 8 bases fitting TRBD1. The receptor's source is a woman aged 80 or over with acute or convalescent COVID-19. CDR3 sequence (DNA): TGTGCCACCAGTGATTTCTTCGGGACAGGATTAAACACCGGGGAGCTGTTTTTT. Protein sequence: CATSDFFGTGLNTGELFF.